This TCR beta chain is drawn from a study of blood T cell repertoires in COVID-19. Study information: Samples of COVID-19 (acute and convalescent) were obtained from the United States, Italy and Spain. In each case, the material was cDNA or gDNA derived from T cells, B-cell-depleted T cells, or PBMCs.

Under the authors' procedure: It was from reference gene primer amplification that nucleated cell counts were estimated. Profiling relied on immunoSEQ multiplex PCR, and the TCRdb table lists in-frame clones only, not all of them. That table gives V, J and clone size, and the DNA gave D and trimming. Counted here are just under 50,000 clones, 90% occurring once; the ten biggest clones make up under 4.5%. In germline, CDR1 is MNHEY, CDR2 SVGAGI. The CDR3 covers 13 residues. V lost 7 bases, J lost 7 bases, and 7 bases stayed unmatched. The rearrangement joins TRBV6-5 to TRBJ1-5; 7 bases align to TRBD1. The sample comprised peripheral blood. The receptor was derived from a human donor in a cohort sampled during active COVID-19. The CDR3, as DNA: TGTGCCAGCAAAGCACAGGGACAGCAGCCCCAGCATTTT. Protein sequence: CASKAQGQQPQHF.